Below, 20 T cell receptor beta chains from the same sample are listed, as sequenced in a study of blood T cells in healthy people across ages. The second PCR ran about 6 to 11 cycles with a sample-barcoded 5' primer and J-beta primers. TCRdb processed the 5' RACE reads anew with MiXCR; each CDR3 protein has one entry. The table lists more than 1 million distinct CDR3 sequences, 35% to 55% of them singletons. Sequenced sample: blood. The origin of the receptors is a woman aged 55-69 years in good health.

This clonotype came up once. A junction end diverges from the germline sequence, so it may reflect a read error. The chain is built from TRBV12-3 or TRBV12-4 and TRBJ2-3, with 8 positions matching TRBD1. The CDR3 extends over 13 amino acids. This CDR3 reads CASSDRGGDMQYF. The CDR3 nucleotides are TGTGCCAGCAGTGACAGGGGAGGAGATATGCAGTATTTT.

This clonotype has just a few counts. The rearrangement links TRBV10-3 to TRBJ2-7; 9 bases are a match to TRBD2. The CDR3 sequence is 14 residues long. V shed 4 bases, J shed 0 bases, and the junction held 1 base outside the gene matches. CDR1 ENHRY and CDR2 SYGVKD come from the germline V gene. For the CDR3, the DNA is TGTGCCATCAGTGGTAGCGGGAGCTCCTACGAGCAGTACTTC. Protein: CAISGSGSSYEQYF.

J is TRBJ2-5 and V is TRBV20-1; D perhaps matches TRBD2 (5 bases). The CDR3 runs to 14 residues. Germline V gene lookup returns CDR1 DFQATT and CDR2 SNEGSKA (reference sequence). The V gene lost 1 base and the J gene lost 2 bases, with 11 bases spanning the gap. The CDR3, as DNA: TGCAGTGCTAGAGCCAATCAGCGGCAAGAGACCCAGTACTTC. Amino acid sequence: CSARANQRQETQYF.

The chain employs TRBV12-3 or TRBV12-4 and TRBJ1-5; no reliable D call. V shed 4 bases and J shed 0 bases, with 7 bases lying between them. The CDR3 loop spans 14 amino acids. The CDR3 reads CASSSQYSNQPQHF. In nucleotides, the CDR3 is TGTGCCAGCAGTTCCCAATATAGCAATCAGCCCCAGCATTTT.

This clonotype was seen ten or more times. The CDR3 loop is CASSLGRISYEQYF. In DNA form, the CDR3 reads TGTGCCAGCAGCCTGGGACGGATCTCCTACGAGCAGTACTTC. The rearrangement links TRBV7-2 to TRBJ2-7; possibly TRBD1 or TRBD2 for D (5 bases each). Germline values: CDR1 SGHTA, CDR2 FQGNSA. This CDR3 has 14 residues. Trimming cost V 5 bases and J 0 bases, with 11 bases left between them.

The chain employs TRBV6-4 and TRBJ2-2; D is ambiguous. Germline CDR1 reads MRHNA; CDR2 reads SNTAGT. V dropped 0 bases and J dropped 5 bases, with 7 bases sitting between them. The CDR3 covers 14 residues. In nucleotides, the CDR3 is TGTGCCAGCAGTGACTCCTTGGAAACCGGGGAGCTGTTTTTT. Its protein is CASSDSLETGELFF.

This clonotype was seen more than once but under ten times. The chain couples TRBV4-2 to TRBJ2-7, with TRBD2 matching over 10 bases. J lost 2 bases, V lost 4 bases, and 5 bases had no gene match. Germline CDR1 and CDR2: LGHNA and YNFKEQ. The CDR3 spans 15 residues. This CDR3 reads CASSRGLARTYEQYF. The CDR3 DNA follows: TGTGCCAGCAGCCGGGGACTAGCGCGGACCTACGAGCAGTACTTC.

In the case of this clonotype: This may be a read error: a much more frequent sequence differs by one nucleotide. The chain recombines TRBV7-2 with TRBJ2-3; the D gene is possibly TRBD2 (6 bases). From germline, CDR1 is SGHTA and CDR2 FQGNSA. V was shortened by 5 bases and J by 10 bases, with 16 bases between the two germline ends. This CDR3 is 13 amino acids long. CDR3 amino acids: CASSPLWRGSQYF. The CDR3 DNA sequence: TGTGCCAGCAGCCCCCTGTGGAGGGGATCGCAGTATTTT.

The V gene is TRBV6-1, the J gene TRBJ2-1; 12 bases line up with TRBD2. The CDR3 spans 18 residues. Germline CDR1 and CDR2: MNHNS and SASEGT. J lost 4 bases, V lost 4 bases, and 11 bases had no gene match. The CDR3: CASSVRLGTSGYYNEQFF. Written as DNA, the CDR3 is TGTGCCAGCAGTGTGCGACTCGGGACTAGCGGGTATTACAATGAGCAGTTCTTC.

This clonotype appeared a single time. The chain combines TRBV3-1 with TRBJ2-5; D possibly matches TRBD1 or TRBD2 (5 bases each). The last part of the DNA fits TRBJ2-7 better; the J call may be wrong. Germline loops: CDR1 LGHDT, CDR2 YNNKEL (reference sequence). The CDR3 has 15 amino acids. This CDR3 reads CASSQDDRGAHEQYF. The DNA of the CDR3 is TGTGCCAGCAGCCAAGACGACAGAGGGGCCCACGAGCAGTACTTC.

This clonotype was counted between two and nine times. The chain is built from TRBV20-1 and TRBJ2-7; TRBD2 aligns across 7 bases. This CDR3 has 14 residues. The junction had 7 bases not matched to a gene; V was cut back by 1 base and J by 4 bases. Germline V gene data show CDR1 as DFQATT and CDR2 as SNEGSKA (reference sequence). Here the CDR3 DNA reads TGCAGTGCTAGAGCACTAGCGTCGCGGTACGAGCAGTACTTC. Its translation: CSARALASRYEQYF.

This clonotype was observed a few times. V and J are TRBV28 and TRBJ1-6, with unresolved D. Looked up from germline, CDR1 is MDHEN and CDR2 is SYDVKM. V was clipped by 5 bases and J by 6 bases, with 8 bases between them. CDR3 length equals 13 residues. CDR3 nucleotide sequence: TGTGCCAGCAGTGTAGGTCTTAATTCACCCCTCCACTTT. This gives the protein CASSVGLNSPLHF.

In its sample, this clonotype was seen a few times. V usage is TRBV7-9 and J usage is TRBJ2-7; TRBD1 matches 8 bases. CDR3 size: 14 residues. Germline V lookup: CDR1 SEHNR, CDR2 FQNEAQ (reference sequence). V lost 6 bases and J lost 3; bases outside the gene matches: 7. The chain's CDR3 is CASSPKQGVYEQYF. DNA of the CDR3: TGTGCCAGCAGTCCCAAACAGGGGGTCTACGAGCAGTACTTC. The entire variable domain, with the rest obtained from reference TRBV7-9 and TRBJ2-7, is as follows: DTGVSQNPRHKITKRGQNVTFRCDPISEHNRLYWYRQTLGQGPEFLTYFQNEAQLEKSRLLSDRFSAERPKGSFSTLEIQRTEQGDSAMYLCASSPKQGVYEQYFGPGTRLTVT.

A single count supports this clonotype. This sequence joins TRBV20-1 and TRBJ2-5; 7 bases agree with TRBD2. Germline V gene data show CDR1 as DFQATT and CDR2 as SNEGSKA (reference sequence). This CDR3 comprises 14 residues. V was clipped by 3 bases and J by 1 base; unmatched bases: 5. This chain's CDR3 is CSASWASGQETQYF. The CDR3 coding sequence is TGCAGTGCTAGTTGGGCTAGCGGCCAAGAGACCCAGTACTTC.

This clonotype was observed a few times. The chain carries TRBV6-5 and TRBJ2-7; D is tentatively TRBD1 or TRBD2 (5 bases each). This CDR3 comprises 15 residues. Germline V gives CDR1 MNHEY, CDR2 SVGAGI. The V end lost 7 bases, the J end lost 2 bases, and 18 bases lay between the germline ends. This CDR3 reads CASTKQFQGAYEQYF. CDR3 coding DNA: TGTGCCAGCACTAAGCAGTTCCAGGGAGCCTACGAGCAGTACTTC.

The table lists this clonotype with a few counts. This rearrangement joins TRBV4-1 to TRBJ1-5; TRBD1 might be the D (6 bases). The CDR3 is 16 amino acids. CDR1 MGHRA and CDR2 YSYEKL come from the germline V gene. V gave up 6 bases and J gave up 3 bases, with 18 bases separating them. CDR3 bases: TGCGCCAGCAGTCCAACTCCAGGGGCTTCCAATCAGCCCCAGCATTTT. Protein sequence: CASSPTPGASNQPQHF.

The count of this clonotype is one. The chain uses TRBV6-6 and TRBJ2-1; D not certain. Trimming removed 7 bases at V and 6 bases at J, with 10 bases between. Germline V gene lookup returns CDR1 MNHNY and CDR2 SVGAGI (reference sequence). The CDR3 sequence is 12 residues long. The CDR3 nucleotides read TGTGCCAGCAACCGGGCCGGCAATGAGCAGTTCTTC. Translating gives CASNRAGNEQFF.

This chain joins TRBV6-5 and TRBJ1-2; D unclear. Germline CDR1 MNHEY, CDR2 SVGAGI. V was pared by 7 bases and J by 2 bases, with 5 bases between. The CDR3 consists of 11 residues. The CDR3 loop is CASMSNYGYTF. The CDR3 DNA sequence: TGTGCCAGCATGAGCAACTATGGCTACACCTTC.

This clonotype was recorded many times. The rearrangement joins TRBV20-1 to TRBJ2-7; possible D gene TRBD1, 5 bases. Trimming cost V 3 bases and J 3 bases, with 9 bases left between them. Germline V gene lookup returns CDR1 DFQATT and CDR2 SNEGSKA (reference sequence). This CDR3 has 12 amino acids. DNA for the CDR3: TGCAGTGCTAGGAAGGGGAACTACGAGCAGTACTTC. Protein: CSARKGNYEQYF.

V is TRBV10-3 and J is TRBJ2-1, with 10 bases that match TRBD2. Germline V CDR1 and CDR2: ENHRY, SYGVKD. The CDR3 covers 13 residues. Trimming at V came to 7 bases and at J to 6 bases, leaving 3 bases not matched to a gene. The CDR3 reads CAIKGLASNEQFF. The CDR3 coding sequence is TGTGCCATCAAGGGACTAGCGTCCAATGAGCAGTTCTTC.